Below, 19 T cell receptor beta chains from the same sample are listed, as sequenced in a study of cytomegalovirus exposure and HLA in healthy donors. 13 Jbeta primers and 60 Vbeta primers were used for the PCR. Assay: immunoSEQ multiplex PCR; the TCRdb copy retains only in-frame clones and omits some. The sample includes 100,000 to 150,000 clones, around three quarters seen only once; the top ten take about 3.5%. Sequencing was carried out using PBMCs. The receptors derive from a man between 40 and 49 years old in good health and CMV-seronegative.

The chain carries TRBV11-2 and TRBJ1-1; perhaps TRBD1 as D (6 bases). CDR1 and CDR2 from the germline V gene are SGHAT and FQNNGV. V gave up 5 bases and J gave up 0 bases, with 7 bases separating them. This CDR3 is built from 13 residues. CDR3 nucleotide sequence: TGTGCCAGCAGCGAGGGGGTGAACACTGAAGCTTTCTTT. It specifies CASSEGVNTEAFF.

V gene TRBV7-2 combines with J gene TRBJ1-6; D is unclear. Trimming stripped 4 bases from V and 4 bases from J, with 11 bases between. This CDR3 has 15 residues. Germline loops: CDR1 SGHTA, CDR2 FQGNSA. The CDR3 is CASSSGREYNSPLHF. The CDR3 DNA reads as TGTGCCAGCAGCTCAGGTAGAGAGTATAATTCACCCCTCCACTTT. The full variable domain, with the rest looked up from reference TRBV7-2 and TRBJ1-6, is GAGVSQSPSNKVTEKGKDVELRCDPISGHTALYWYRQSLGQGLEFLIYFQGNSAPDKSGLPSDRFSAERTGGSVSTLTIQRTQQEDSAVYLCASSSGREYNSPLHFGNGTRLTVT.

This chain connects TRBV9 to TRBJ2-5, with a possible D match to TRBD1 (6 bases). The germline CDR1 and CDR2 sequences are SGDLS and YYNGEE. Trimming took 3 bases from V and 0 from J, leaving 9 bases between them. CDR3 length: 14 residues. CDR3 region: CASSGQAYQETQYF. CDR3 DNA: TGTGCCAGCAGCGGACAGGCCTACCAAGAGACCCAGTACTTC.

CDR3 nucleotides: TGTGCCAGCAGCTTCGAGGGGGCAGGGGATGGCTACACCTTC. Its translation: CASSFEGAGDGYTF. The chain is built from TRBV7-9 and TRBJ1-2, with 7 nucleotides matching TRBD1. V lost 3 bases and J lost 6; bases outside the gene matches: 7. In germline, CDR1 is SEHNR, CDR2 FQNEAQ (reference sequence). The CDR3 has 14 amino acids.

This chain joins TRBV5-5 and TRBJ1-5; D is undetermined. The CDR3 extends over 14 amino acids. The ends were cut back, 2 bases at V and 6 bases at J, with 12 bases in the middle. Germline CDR1 is SGHKS and CDR2 is YYEKEE (reference sequence). The CDR3 region is CASSFDGGSQPQHF. CDR3 nucleotide sequence: TGTGCCAGCAGCTTCGACGGCGGTAGTCAGCCCCAGCATTTT.

V is TRBV5-1 and J is TRBJ1-4; no clear D gene. The CDR3 is 13 residues long. Germline V gene lookup returns CDR1 SGHRS and CDR2 YFSETQ. V was shortened by 1 base and J by 7 bases, with 8 bases between the two germline ends. The CDR3 reads CASSLFLGEKLFF. Written as DNA, the CDR3 is TGCGCCAGCAGCTTGTTCCTAGGTGAAAAACTGTTTTTT.

This clone was seen a handful of times. The chain employs TRBV4-1 and TRBJ1-3; D remains ambiguous. This CDR3 comprises 16 residues. The germline gives CDR1 MGHRA, CDR2 YSYEKL. The V end was cut by 9 bases, the J end by 0 bases, with 18 bases between. The CDR3 coding sequence is TGCGCCAGTCAAGAGGTCGCTTCGGGCTCTGGAAACACCATATATTTT. It specifies CASQEVASGSGNTIYF.

This clone was picked up a small number of times. The rearrangement links TRBV13 to TRBJ1-2; D might be TRBD1 (6 bases). Trimming took 6 bases from V and 5 from J, leaving 22 bases between them. This CDR3 has 16 amino acids. CDR1 is PRHDT and CDR2 is FYEKMQ in the germline V gene (reference sequence). The CDR3 loop reads CASRLTSDRVHYGYTF. The CDR3 nucleotides are TGTGCCAGCAGGCTTACCTCGGACAGAGTACATTATGGCTACACCTTC. The full variable domain, completed using reference TRBV13 and TRBJ1-2, is AAGVIQSPRHLIKEKRETATLKCYPIPRHDTVYWYQQGPGQDPQFLISFYEKMQSDKGSIPDRFSAQQFSDYHSELNMSSLELGDSALYFCASRLTSDRVHYGYTFGSGTRLTVV.

The CDR3 bases are TGTGCCAGCTTCCCCAGGACAGGGCCGAACCCGCTCTATGGCTACACCTTC. It codes for CASFPRTGPNPLYGYTF. This chain uses TRBV21-1 with TRBJ1-2; the table's TRBD1 call for D was not verified on the DNA. TRBV21-1 is recorded as a pseudogene. This CDR3 has 17 amino acids.

The V call is TRBV4-1, the J call TRBJ1-4; D unresolved. The length of the CDR3 is 15 residues. Germline CDR1 MGHRA, CDR2 YSYEKL. Trimming left V 0 bases short and J 4 bases short, with 9 bases between. This chain's CDR3 is CASSQETSSNEKLFF. The CDR3 region has the DNA TGCGCCAGCAGCCAAGAAACTTCGAGTAATGAAAAACTGTTTTTT.

The chain's CDR3 is CASSQDLSSGGVYNEQFF. Here the CDR3 DNA reads TGCGCCAGCAGCCAAGATCTGAGTAGCGGGGGTGTCTACAATGAGCAGTTCTTC. The rearrangement joins TRBV4-3 to TRBJ2-1, with TRBD2 matching 9 bases. This CDR3 contains 18 residues. The V and J ends lost 0 bases and 3 bases, in that order; junction bases with no gene match: 9. Germline V gives CDR1 LGHNA, CDR2 YSLEER.

In its sample, this clone was seen a few times. The genes are TRBV2 and TRBJ1-2, with 7 bases identical to TRBD1. Germline V gene sequence: CDR1 SNHLY, CDR2 FYNNEI. V lost 6 bases to trimming and J lost 6 bases; unmatched junction nucleotides: 10. The CDR3 is made up of 14 amino acids. The CDR3 sequence: CASRPVRQGHGYTF. The DNA for the CDR3 is TGTGCCAGCAGACCAGTTCGACAGGGCCATGGCTACACCTTC.

The CDR3 sequence is CASSYPVPYEQYF. CDR3 nucleotides: TGTGCCAGCAGTTACCCCGTACCTTACGAGCAGTACTTC. The chain is built from TRBV6-6 and TRBJ2-5; no clear D. Near its end, the DNA agrees better with TRBJ2-7, so the J call may be wrong. From germline, CDR1 is MNHNY and CDR2 SVGAGI (reference sequence). CDR3 length: 13 amino acids.

This chain links TRBV14 with TRBJ2-3; 8 bases agree with TRBD2. V lost 4 bases, J lost 3 bases, and 12 bases stayed unmatched. Germline CDR1 and CDR2: SGHDN and FVKESK. The CDR3 extends over 17 amino acids. The CDR3 sequence: CASSPRTRGGRTDTQYF. The CDR3 nucleotides read TGTGCCAGCAGCCCTAGGACTCGGGGGGGCCGGACAGATACGCAGTATTTT.

The rearrangement uses TRBV30 and TRBJ2-7; the D gene is possibly TRBD1 (5 bases). In germline, CDR1 is GTSNPN, CDR2 SVGIG (reference sequence). The V gene lost 8 bases and the J gene lost 2 bases, with 13 bases spanning the gap. This CDR3 has 12 amino acids. CDR3 residues: CAVGQTPYEQYF. The DNA of the CDR3 is TGTGCCGTGGGGCAGACCCCCTACGAGCAGTACTTC.

V and J are TRBV28 and TRBJ1-6; tentative D call: TRBD1 (5 bases). CDR3 length: 17 residues. Germline loops: CDR1 MDHEN, CDR2 SYDVKM. Trimming stripped 4 bases from V and 7 bases from J, with 20 bases between. CDR3 sequence (DNA): TGTGCCAGCAGTTCATTTGGGGGAGGTAAAGCAAATTCACCCCTCCACTTT. Its protein product is CASSSFGGGKANSPLHF.

This clone was picked up a small number of times. The J gene is TRBJ2-7, the V gene TRBV29-1, with D possibly TRBD1 on 6 matching bases. Germline V gene sequence: CDR1 SQVTM, CDR2 ANQGSEA. The germline V and J ends were trimmed by 4 bases and 0 bases, with 7 bases remaining between them. CDR3 size: 12 residues. The CDR3 nucleotides are TGCAGCGTTGGGACAGACTCCTACGAGCAGTACTTC. It encodes CSVGTDSYEQYF.

The rearrangement joins TRBV5-6 to TRBJ1-2; 8 bases fit TRBD1. The germline V gene has CDR1 SGHDT and CDR2 YYEEEE. The CDR3 extends over 14 amino acids. V was clipped by 4 bases and J by 5 bases; unmatched bases: 7. CDR3 in amino acids: CASSTPGQVYGYTF. The CDR3, as DNA: TGTGCCAGCAGCACCCCGGGACAGGTTTATGGCTACACCTTC.

This clone was recorded once. The genes are TRBV4-1 and TRBJ1-1; D call uncertain. Germline CDR1 is MGHRA and CDR2 is YSYEKL. V gave up 1 base and J gave up 1 base, with 10 bases separating them. The CDR3 is made up of 15 amino acids. The CDR3 DNA reads as TGCGCCAGCAGCCAAGGGGTGGTAGCGAACACTGAAGCTTTCTTT. It is translated as CASSQGVVANTEAFF.